This T cell receptor beta chain originates from a study of OX40 agonist ivuxolimab in advanced cancers. For context, the study as a whole: Ivuxolimab, which targeted the costimulatory receptor OX40 (CD134), was an agonistic, fully human IgG2 monoclonal antibody. Intravenous ivuxolimab was administered to patients every 2 weeks at six dose levels: 0.01, 0.1, 0.3, 1.5, 3 and 10 mg/kg. Of the 50 to 55 patients in dose escalation, 19 had hepatocellular carcinoma, about 15 had melanoma, 9 had renal cell carcinoma and 9 had head and neck cancer. In the dose-escalation cohort, 65% to 85% of patients were male, and the mean age was roughly 56 years with a range of roughly 23 to 79. Prior anti-PD-1, anti-PD-L1 or anti-CTLA-4 therapy was permitted, and 40% to 50% of dose-escalation patients had received checkpoint inhibitors. Partial responses occurred in three dose-escalation patients, of whom one had hepatocellular carcinoma and two had cutaneous melanoma. The purpose of peripheral TCRbeta sequencing was to test whether ivuxolimab changed TCR sequence diversity and led to clonal T-cell expansion. The paper describes the monotherapy dose-escalation part (N = 52 patients) of the phase I trial of ivuxolimab.

Points on this clone: Its recognized antigen is unknown. The input lacks base qualities; no much larger clone sits a single base away.

To sequence the TCRbeta CDR3 region, genomic DNA was isolated from the sorted cells. The immunoSEQ Assay was used for sequencing of TCRbeta CDR3 regions. The table comes from immuneACCESS by way of TCRdb, which keeps in-frame sequences with V and J called. Part of the clones is missing from these tables; in studies checked, under half for an unresolved V gene and the rest for unknown reasons. The sample profile shows around 76,000 clones; 70% to 90% of them were found once. Approximately 12% of the sample lies in the top ten. What the research found in general, with its limitations: At doses of 0.1 to 3.0 mg/kg, clonal expansion of both CD4+ and CD8+ T cells in blood was seen between baseline and week 6. In the 0.1-3.0 mg/kg groups, partial responders had among the lowest normalized peripheral clonal expansion, particularly in CD8+ T cells. Low levels of normalized T-cell clonal expansion were also shown by some nonresponding patients. The antigen specificity of the peripheral T cells that underwent clonal expansion was not determined. After ivuxolimab, more expanded clones were found on average in CD8+ T cells than in CD4+ T cells.

Including the terminal cysteine and phenylalanine, the CDR3 comprises 16 residues. Only the CDR3 portion is preserved as DNA: 48 bases, with reading frame beginning at the first base. The junction carries 20 bases between V and J, which are trimmed by 4 bases and 5 bases respectively. CDR1 and CDR2 are read off the germline V gene (reference sequence) as SEHNR and FQNEAQ. The trial excluded patients who had a history of autoimmune disease or were on systemic immunosuppression. In every dose cohort, peripheral blood was drawn for TCR sequencing at baseline, cycle 4 day 1, and cycle 7 day 1. Samples were obtained from an open-label, multicenter, first-in-human phase I dose-escalation trial of ivuxolimab. Adults with locally advanced or metastatic melanoma, renal cell, hepatocellular, or head and neck squamous cell carcinoma were enrolled in the trial. Before TCR sequencing, CD4+ T cells and CD8+ T cells from peripheral blood were sorted into separate populations.

This clonotype was obtained from an adult with an advanced solid tumor such as melanoma, head and neck, liver or kidney cancer. Material: CD4+ or CD8+ T cells sorted from blood, obtained in a trial of the OX40 agonist ivuxolimab. Recombination joined TRBV7-9 with TRBJ1-2; D gene: possibly TRBD1, on 5 matching bases. The nucleotide sequence reads as follows: TGTGCCAGCAGCTCATTAGGGGATCGAGGGATTTATGGCTACACCTTC. It is translated as CASSSLGDRGIYGYTF.